This T cell receptor (beta chain) was identified during a study of blood T cell repertoires in COVID-19. Study as a whole: PBMCs, B-cell-depleted T cells, or T cells were the source of the cDNA or gDNA that made up the material.

TCRdb keeps only in-frame clones here, not all; method: immunoSEQ multiplex PCR. The data hold more than 300,000 clones, with about 89% observed a single time. Deletions cut 1 base from V and 10 bases from J, with 11 bases between. The CDR3 runs to 14 residues. Germline loops: CDR1 SGHAT, CDR2 FQNNGV. The sequence was collected from a woman aged 25 to 39 with COVID-19, enrolled during active disease. The rearrangement joins TRBV11-2 to TRBJ1-6; the D is unclear. The source material was peripheral blood. CDR3 protein: CASSLGGNESPLHF. For the CDR3, the DNA is TGTGCCAGCAGCTTAGGAGGGAACGAATCACCCCTCCACTTT.